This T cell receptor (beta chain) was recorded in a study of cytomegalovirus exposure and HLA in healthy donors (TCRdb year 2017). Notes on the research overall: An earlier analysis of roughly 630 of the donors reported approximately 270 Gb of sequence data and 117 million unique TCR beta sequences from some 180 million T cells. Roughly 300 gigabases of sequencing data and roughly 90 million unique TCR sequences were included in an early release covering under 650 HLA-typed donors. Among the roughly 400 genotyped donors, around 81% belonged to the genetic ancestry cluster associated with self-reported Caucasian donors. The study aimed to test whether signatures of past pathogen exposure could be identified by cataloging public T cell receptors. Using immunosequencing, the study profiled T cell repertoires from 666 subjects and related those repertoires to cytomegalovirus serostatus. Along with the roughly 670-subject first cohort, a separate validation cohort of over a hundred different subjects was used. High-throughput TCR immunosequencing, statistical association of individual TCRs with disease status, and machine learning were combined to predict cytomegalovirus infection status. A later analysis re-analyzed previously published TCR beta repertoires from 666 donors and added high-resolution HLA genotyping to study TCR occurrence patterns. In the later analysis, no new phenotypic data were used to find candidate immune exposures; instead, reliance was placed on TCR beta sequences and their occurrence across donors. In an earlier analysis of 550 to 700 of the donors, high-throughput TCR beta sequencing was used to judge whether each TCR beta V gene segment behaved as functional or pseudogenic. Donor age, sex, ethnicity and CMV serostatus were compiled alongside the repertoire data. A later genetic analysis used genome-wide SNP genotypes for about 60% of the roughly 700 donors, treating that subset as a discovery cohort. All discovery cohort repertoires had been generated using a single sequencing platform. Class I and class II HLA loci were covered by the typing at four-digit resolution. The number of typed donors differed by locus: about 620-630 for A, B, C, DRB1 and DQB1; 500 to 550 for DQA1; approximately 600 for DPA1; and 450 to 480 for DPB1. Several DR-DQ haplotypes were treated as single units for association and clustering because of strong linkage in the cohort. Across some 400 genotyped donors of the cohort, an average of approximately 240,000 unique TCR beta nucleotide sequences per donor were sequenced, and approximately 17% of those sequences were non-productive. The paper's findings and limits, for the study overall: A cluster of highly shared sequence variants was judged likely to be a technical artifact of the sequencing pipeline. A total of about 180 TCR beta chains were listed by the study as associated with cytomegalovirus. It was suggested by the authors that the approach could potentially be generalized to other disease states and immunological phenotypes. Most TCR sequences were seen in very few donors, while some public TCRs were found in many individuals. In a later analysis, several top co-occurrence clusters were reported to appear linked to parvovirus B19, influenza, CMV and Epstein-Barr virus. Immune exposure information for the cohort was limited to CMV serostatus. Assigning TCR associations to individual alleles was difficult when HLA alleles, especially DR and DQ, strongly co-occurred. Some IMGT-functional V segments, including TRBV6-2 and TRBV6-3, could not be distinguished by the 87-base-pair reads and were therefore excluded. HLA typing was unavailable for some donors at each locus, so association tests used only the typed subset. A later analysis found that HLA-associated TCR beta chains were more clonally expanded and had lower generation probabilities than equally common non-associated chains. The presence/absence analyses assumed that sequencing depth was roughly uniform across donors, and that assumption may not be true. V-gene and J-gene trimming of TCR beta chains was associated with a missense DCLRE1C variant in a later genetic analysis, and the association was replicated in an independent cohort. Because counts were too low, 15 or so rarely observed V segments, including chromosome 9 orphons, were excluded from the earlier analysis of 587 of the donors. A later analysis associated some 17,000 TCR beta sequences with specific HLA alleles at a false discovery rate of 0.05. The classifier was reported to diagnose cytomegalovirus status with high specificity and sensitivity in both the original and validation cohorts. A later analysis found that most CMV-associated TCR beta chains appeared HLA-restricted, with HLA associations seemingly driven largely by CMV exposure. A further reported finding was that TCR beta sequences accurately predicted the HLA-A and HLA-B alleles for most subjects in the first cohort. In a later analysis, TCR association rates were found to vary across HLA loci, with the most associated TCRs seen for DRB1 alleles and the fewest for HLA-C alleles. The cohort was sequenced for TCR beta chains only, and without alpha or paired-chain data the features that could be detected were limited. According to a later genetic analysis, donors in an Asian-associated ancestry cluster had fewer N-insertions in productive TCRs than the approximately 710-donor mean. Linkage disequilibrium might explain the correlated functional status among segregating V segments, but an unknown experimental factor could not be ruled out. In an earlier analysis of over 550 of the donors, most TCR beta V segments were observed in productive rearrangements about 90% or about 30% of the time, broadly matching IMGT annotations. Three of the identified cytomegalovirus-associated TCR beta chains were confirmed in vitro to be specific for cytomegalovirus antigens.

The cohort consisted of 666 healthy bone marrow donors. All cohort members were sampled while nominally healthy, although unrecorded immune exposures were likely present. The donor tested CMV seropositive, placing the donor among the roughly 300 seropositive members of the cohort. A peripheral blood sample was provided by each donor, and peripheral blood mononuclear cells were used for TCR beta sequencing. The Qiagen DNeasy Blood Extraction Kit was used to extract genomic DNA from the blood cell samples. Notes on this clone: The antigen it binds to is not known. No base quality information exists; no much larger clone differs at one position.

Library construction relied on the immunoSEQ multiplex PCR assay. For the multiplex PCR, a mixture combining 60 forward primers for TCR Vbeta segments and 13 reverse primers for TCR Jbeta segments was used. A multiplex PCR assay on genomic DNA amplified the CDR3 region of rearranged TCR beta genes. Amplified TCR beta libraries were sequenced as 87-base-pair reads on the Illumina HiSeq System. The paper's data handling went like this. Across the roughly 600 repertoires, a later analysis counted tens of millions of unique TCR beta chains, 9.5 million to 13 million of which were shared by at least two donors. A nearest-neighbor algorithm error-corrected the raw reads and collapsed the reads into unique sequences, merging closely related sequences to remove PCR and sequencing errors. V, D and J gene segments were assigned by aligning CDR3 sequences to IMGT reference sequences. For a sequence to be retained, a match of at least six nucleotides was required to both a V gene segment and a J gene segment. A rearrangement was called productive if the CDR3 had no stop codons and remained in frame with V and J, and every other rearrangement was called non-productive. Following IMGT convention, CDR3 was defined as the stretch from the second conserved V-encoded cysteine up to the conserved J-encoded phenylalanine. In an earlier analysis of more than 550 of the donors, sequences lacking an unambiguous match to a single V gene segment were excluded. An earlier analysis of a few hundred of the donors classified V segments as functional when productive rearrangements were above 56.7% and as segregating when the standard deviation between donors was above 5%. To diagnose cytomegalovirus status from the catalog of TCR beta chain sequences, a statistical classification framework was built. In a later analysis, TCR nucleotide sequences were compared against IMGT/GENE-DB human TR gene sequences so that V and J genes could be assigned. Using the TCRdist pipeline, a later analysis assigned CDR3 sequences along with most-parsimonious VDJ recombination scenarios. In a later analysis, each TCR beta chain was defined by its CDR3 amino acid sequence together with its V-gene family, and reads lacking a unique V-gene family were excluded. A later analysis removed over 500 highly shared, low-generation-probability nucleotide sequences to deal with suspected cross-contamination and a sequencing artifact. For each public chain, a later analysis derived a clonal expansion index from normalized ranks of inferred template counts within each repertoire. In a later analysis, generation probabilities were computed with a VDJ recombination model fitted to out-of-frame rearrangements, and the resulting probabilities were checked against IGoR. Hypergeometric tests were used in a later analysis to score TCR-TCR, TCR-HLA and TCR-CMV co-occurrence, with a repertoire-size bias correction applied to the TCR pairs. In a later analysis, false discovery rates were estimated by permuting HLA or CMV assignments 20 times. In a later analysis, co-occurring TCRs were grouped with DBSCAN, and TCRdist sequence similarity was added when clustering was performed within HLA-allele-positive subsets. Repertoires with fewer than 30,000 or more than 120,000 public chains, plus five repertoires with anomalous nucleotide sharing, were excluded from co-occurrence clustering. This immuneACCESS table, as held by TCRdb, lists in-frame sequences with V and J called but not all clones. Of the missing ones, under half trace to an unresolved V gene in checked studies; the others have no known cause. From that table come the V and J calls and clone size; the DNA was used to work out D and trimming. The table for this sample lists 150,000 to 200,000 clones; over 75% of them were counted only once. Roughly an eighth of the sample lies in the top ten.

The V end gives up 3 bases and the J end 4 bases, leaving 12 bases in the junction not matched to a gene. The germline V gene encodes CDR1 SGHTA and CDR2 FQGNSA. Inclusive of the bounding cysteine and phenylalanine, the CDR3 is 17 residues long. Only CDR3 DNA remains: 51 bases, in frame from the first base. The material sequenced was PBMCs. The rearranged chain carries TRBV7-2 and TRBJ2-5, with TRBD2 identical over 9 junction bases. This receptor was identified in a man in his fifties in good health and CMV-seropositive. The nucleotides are TGTGCCAGCAGCTTGGTAGCGGGGGTGTTGTCTGGAGAGACCCAGTACTTC. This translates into CASSLVAGVLSGETQYF.